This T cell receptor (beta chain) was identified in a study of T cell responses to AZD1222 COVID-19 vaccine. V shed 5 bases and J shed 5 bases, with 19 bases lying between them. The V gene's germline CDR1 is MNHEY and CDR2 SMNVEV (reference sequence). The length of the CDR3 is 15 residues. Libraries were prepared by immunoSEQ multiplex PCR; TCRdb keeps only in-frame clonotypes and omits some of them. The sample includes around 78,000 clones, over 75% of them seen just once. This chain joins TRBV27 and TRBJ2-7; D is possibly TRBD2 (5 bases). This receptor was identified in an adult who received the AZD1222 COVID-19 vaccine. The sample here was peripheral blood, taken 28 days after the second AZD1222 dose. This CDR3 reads CASSNLVDPRDEQYF. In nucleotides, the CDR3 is TGTGCCAGCAGTAATCTGGTGGACCCGCGGGACGAGCAGTACTTC.